What follows is one T cell receptor (beta chain) and its context. This record comes from a study of blood T cell repertoires in COVID-19. Study as a whole: Samples representing acute and convalescent COVID-19 were sourced from the United States, Italy and Spain.

The repertoire was sequenced with immunoSEQ multiplex PCR; TCRdb's copy has only in-frame clones and lacks some. The data show 300,000 to 350,000 clones, nearly 90% seen once. Either two negative PCRs, clearance, or symptom resolution qualified Cohort 3 donors as recovered. This TCR came from a woman in her thirties who had recovered from COVID-19. The sequencing input was PBMCs or T cells enriched from blood (not recorded which).

Here the CDR3 DNA reads TGTGCCACCAGCAGAGATTTGGGACAGGGTTATCCCCTAAGCTCCTATAATTCACCCCTCCACTTT. It encodes CATSRDLGQGYPLSSYNSPLHF. The chain couples TRBV15 to TRBJ1-6, with 9 bases matching TRBD1. This CDR3 comprises 22 residues. V gave up 0 bases and J gave up 0 bases; unmatched junction bases: 15. The germline gives CDR1 LNHNV, CDR2 YYDKDF (reference sequence).